The clone carrying this TCR beta chain was picked up one time. Its antigen is unidentified. Repertoires were generated with immunoSEQ multiplex PCR, while TCRdb's copy carries only in-frame clones and drops some. The sample has about 13,000 clones; 85% to 90% are singletons. This sample stems from a study of T cells in narcolepsy. Study results and caveats: Reportedly, autoreactive clonotypes were serially detected in patients' blood but not controls'. No autoreactive T cell clone sequences appeared in some memory CD4+ repertoires.

The V gene's germline CDR1 is MNHNY and CDR2 SVGAGI (reference sequence). The V and J ends lost 6 bases and 6 bases respectively, with 18 bases between them. The length of the CDR3 is 15 residues. This chain links TRBV6-6 with TRBJ1-5, with D unresolved. Sequenced material: CD45RA- memory CD4+ T cells from PBMCs. This TCR derives from a human donor with narcolepsy. CDR3 sequence reads: CASSDLAGSGQPQHF. The CDR3, as DNA: TGTGCCAGCAGCGACCTGGCAGGCAGTGGTCAGCCCCAGCATTTT.